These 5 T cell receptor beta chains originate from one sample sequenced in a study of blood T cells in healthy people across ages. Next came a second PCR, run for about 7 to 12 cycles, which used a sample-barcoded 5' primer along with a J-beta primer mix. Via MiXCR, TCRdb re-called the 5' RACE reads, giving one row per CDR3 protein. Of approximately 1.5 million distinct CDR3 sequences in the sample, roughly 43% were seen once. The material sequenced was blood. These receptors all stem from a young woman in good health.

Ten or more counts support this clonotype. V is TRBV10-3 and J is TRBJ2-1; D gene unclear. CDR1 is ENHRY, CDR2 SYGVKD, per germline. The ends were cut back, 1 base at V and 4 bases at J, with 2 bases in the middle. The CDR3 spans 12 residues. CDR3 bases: TGTGCCATCAGTGAGTTGTACAATGAGCAGTTCTTC. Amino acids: CAISELYNEQFF.

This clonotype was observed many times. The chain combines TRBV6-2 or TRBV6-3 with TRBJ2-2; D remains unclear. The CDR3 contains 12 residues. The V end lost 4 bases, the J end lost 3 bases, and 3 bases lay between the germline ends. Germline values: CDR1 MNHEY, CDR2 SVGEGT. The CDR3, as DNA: TGTGCCAGCAGTTCCGACACCGGGGAGCTGTTTTTT. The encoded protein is CASSSDTGELFF.

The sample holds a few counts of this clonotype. The CDR3 region is CSVDLQKDEKLFF. The CDR3 nucleotides read TGCAGCGTTGATCTACAGAAGGATGAAAAACTGTTTTTT. This sequence joins TRBV29-1 and TRBJ1-4; D unclear. Looked up from germline, CDR1 is SQVTM and CDR2 is ANQGSEA. There are 13 residues in the CDR3. V was clipped by 3 bases and J by 6 bases, with 11 bases between them.

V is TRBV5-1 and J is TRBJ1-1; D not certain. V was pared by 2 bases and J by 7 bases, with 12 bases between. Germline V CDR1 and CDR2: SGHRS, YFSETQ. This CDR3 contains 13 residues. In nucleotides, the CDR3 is TGCGCCAGCAGCTTCCTACCCACCTATGAAGCTTTCTTT. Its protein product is CASSFLPTYEAFF.

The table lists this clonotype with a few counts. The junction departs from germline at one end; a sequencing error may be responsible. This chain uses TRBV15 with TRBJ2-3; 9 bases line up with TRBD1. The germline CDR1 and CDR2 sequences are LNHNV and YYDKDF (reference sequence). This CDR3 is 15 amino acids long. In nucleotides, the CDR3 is TGTGCCACCGGGCAGGGACAGGGTCCCCCAGATAAGCAGTATTTT. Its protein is CATGQGQGPPDKQYF.